This TCR beta chain was identified in a study of T cell repertoires and Cas9 in healthy adults. Looking at the study overall: Multi-effector potency, cytotoxicity and lineage were assessed in SpCas9-reactive CD4 and CD8 T cells. Study conclusions and caveats: SpCas9-reactive regulatory T cells reportedly mitigated SpCas9-reactive effector T cells in vitro.

In this sample, this clone turned up a few times. Antigen unknown. The CDR3 covers 15 residues. Germline values: CDR1 SGDLS, CDR2 YYNGEE. The germline V and J ends were trimmed by 0 bases and 1 base, with 11 bases remaining between them. Generated by immunoSEQ multiplex PCR, the TCRdb table keeps only in-frame clones and is missing some. This sample has tens of thousands of clones, with about 90% found just once. This receptor was taken from a human donor in good health. This chain connects TRBV9 to TRBJ2-7; D possibly corresponds to TRBD1 (5 bases). Sample: CD4+ effector T cells (CD127+, CD25-, CD137-, CD154-) from PBMCs; culture status not recorded. In DNA, the CDR3 is TGTGCCAGCAGCGTAGCGACAGCGTCTTCCTACGAGCAGTACTTC. It translates to CASSVATASSYEQYF.